The present entry profiles one T cell receptor beta chain with its context. The target antigen is unknown. CDR1 DFQATT and CDR2 SNEGSKA come from the germline V gene (reference sequence). Trimming shortened V by 7 bases and J by 0 bases, and 9 bases separated the two germline ends. There are 13 residues in the CDR3. According to the study, TCR beta libraries were built with iRepertoire HTBI primers and CDR3-region Arm-PCR. TCRdb independently ran MiXCR on the multiplex PCR reads; one entry per CDR3 protein. The data contain approximately 440,000 distinct CDR3 sequences, 15% to 20% of them singletons. Documented time point: newly diagnosed GD, antithyroid drugs for less than 3 months. RNA extracted from PBMCs served as the sequencing template. This sample was taken from a study of regulatory T cells in long-lasting Graves disease. Overall study findings and caveats: Persistent disease showed a preference for TRBV28, TRBJ1-2 and TRBJ2-5.

The same sample was also used in a study of T cells in Graves' hyperthyroidism and ophthalmopathy. As reported in that work: Those with hyperthyroidism were 18 to 65 years old, newly diagnosed, and ill for under 2 months.

V gene TRBV20-1 combines with J gene TRBJ2-2; possible D gene TRBD2, 5 bases. The clonotype comes from a man in his forties or fifties with Graves disease. This sample comprised peripheral blood mononuclear cells (PBMCs), obtained at new diagnosis, from a patient treated with antithyroid drugs. The CDR3 here is CSGSGANTGELFF. CDR3 coding DNA: TGCAGTGGCTCCGGGGCGAACACCGGGGAGCTGTTTTTT.